Shown below are 27 T cell receptor beta chains from a single sample sequenced in a study of identical twins. MiXCR, applied by TCRdb to the 5' RACE reads, yields one record per CDR3 protein. The profile covers about 200,000 distinct CDR3 sequences, with roughly 9.4% appearing a single time and around 5.1% taken by the ten largest. Sequencing used memory (CD45RO+) T cells sorted from blood. Receptors originate from a woman between 18 and 30 years old in good health.

This chain uses TRBV6-2 or TRBV6-3 with TRBJ2-6; the D is unclear. The CDR3 runs to 15 residues. The V gene's germline CDR1 is MNHEY and CDR2 SVGEGT. Trimming took off 4 bases at V and 4 bases at J, with 11 bases between the two ends. The CDR3 protein is CASSSILGGANVLTF. The CDR3 bases are TGTGCCAGCAGTTCAATCTTGGGGGGGGCCAACGTCCTGACTTTC.

The chain links TRBV7-9 to TRBJ2-7; D may be TRBD1 (6 bases). Germline V lookup: CDR1 SEHNR, CDR2 FQNEAQ (reference sequence). V was trimmed by 0 bases and J by 2 bases, leaving 11 bases between them. The CDR3 has 15 amino acids. Here the CDR3 reads CASSLALQGAYEQYF. CDR3 bases: TGTGCCAGCAGCTTAGCGCTACAGGGTGCCTACGAGCAGTACTTC.

This clonotype was seen ten or more times. The rearrangement uses TRBV5-1 and TRBJ1-5; the D gene is possibly TRBD1 (5 bases). The ends were cut back, 0 bases at V and 5 bases at J, with 12 bases in the middle. The CDR3 extends over 15 amino acids. The V gene's germline CDR1 is SGHRS and CDR2 YFSETQ. CDR3 loop: CASSLVRAQDQPQHF. The CDR3 nucleotides read TGCGCCAGCAGCTTGGTCAGGGCGCAGGATCAGCCCCAGCATTTT.

This clonotype was seen a few times. The chain joins TRBV12-3 or TRBV12-4 to TRBJ1-2; TRBD1 aligns across 9 bases. With V trimmed by 6 bases and J by 8 bases, 7 bases remained unmatched. The CDR3 is 13 amino acids. Written as DNA, the CDR3 is TGTGCCAGCAGCCCCAACAGGGGGCTGGGCTACACCTTC. Residues: CASSPNRGLGYTF.

The rearrangement joins TRBV5-1 to TRBJ2-5; no clear D. Germline CDR1 is SGHRS and CDR2 is YFSETQ. The CDR3 runs to 14 residues. V was shortened by 0 bases and J by 1 base, with 7 bases between the two germline ends. The CDR3 nucleotides read TGCGCCAGCAGCTTGGCCCCCCGCCAAGAGACCCAGTACTTC. Translation: CASSLAPRQETQYF.

J is TRBJ2-7 and V is TRBV5-1; D is uncertain. The V end was cut by 0 bases, the J end by 2 bases, with 12 bases between. CDR3 length equals 15 residues. Germline V lookup: CDR1 SGHRS, CDR2 YFSETQ. This CDR3 is CASSLELGPAYEQYF. The CDR3 region has the DNA TGCGCCAGCAGCTTGGAGTTGGGCCCAGCCTACGAGCAGTACTTC.

There are many counts of this clonotype. The chain employs TRBV7-2 and TRBJ1-1, with D possibly matching TRBD1 (5 bases). The CDR3 is made up of 14 amino acids. Trimming removed 2 bases at V and 2 bases at J, with 9 bases between. Per germline, CDR1 SGHTA and CDR2 FQGNSA. CDR3 coding DNA: TGTGCCAGCAGCTTATACGGGGACAACACTGAAGCTTTCTTT. Translation gives CASSLYGDNTEAFF.

This clonotype was detected ten times or more. This rearrangement joins TRBV20-1 to TRBJ2-1, with TRBD2 matching 12 bases. Germline V gene sequence: CDR1 DFQATT, CDR2 SNEGSKA (reference sequence). This CDR3 region has 13 residues. Germline trimming cut 6 bases from V and 9 bases from J; bases unmatched to any gene: 6. CDR3 sequence: CSASSGRALEQFF. The CDR3 nucleotides are TGCAGTGCCTCTAGCGGGAGGGCTCTTGAGCAGTTCTTC.

This clonotype came up many times. The V and J genes are TRBV7-9 and TRBJ2-1; either TRBD1 or TRBD2 may supply D (5 bases each). CDR1 SEHNR and CDR2 FQNEAQ come from the germline V gene (reference sequence). CDR3 length: 16 amino acids. V lost 3 bases and J 9 bases, leaving 21 bases between the germline ends. CDR3 sequence reads: CASSFGAGWAHGEQFF. CDR3 nucleotide sequence: TGTGCCAGCAGCTTCGGGGCGGGCTGGGCCCATGGTGAGCAGTTCTTC.

This clonotype came up a few times. The CDR3, as DNA: TGTGCCAGCAGTTACAGCCTTTCCTACAATGAGCAGTTCTTC. Translating it yields CASSYSLSYNEQFF. The chain links TRBV6-2 or TRBV6-3 to TRBJ2-1, with D unresolved. The CDR3 is 14 amino acids. V was trimmed by 2 bases and J by 1 base, leaving 6 bases between them. CDR1 is MNHEY, CDR2 SVGEGT, per germline.

This clonotype was found a few times. The chain carries TRBV11-2 and TRBJ2-4, with 10 bases matching TRBD1. With V trimmed by 5 bases and J by 7 bases, 2 bases remained unmatched. Per germline, CDR1 SGHAT and CDR2 FQNNGV. The CDR3 is 13 residues long. This chain's CDR3 is CASSADRGNIQYF. As DNA, the CDR3 is TGTGCCAGCAGCGCGGACAGGGGGAACATTCAGTACTTC. Based on the CDR3 plus reference TRBV11-2 and TRBJ2-4, the full variable domain is EAGVAQSPRYKIIEKRQSVAFWCNPISGHATLYWYQQILGQGPKLLIQFQNNGVVDDSQLPKDRFSAERLKGVDSTLKIQPAKLEDSAVYLCASSADRGNIQYFGAGTRLSVL.

Only a few counts were recorded for this clonotype. V and J are TRBV20-1 and TRBJ1-1, with D maybe TRBD1 (6 bases). In germline, CDR1 is DFQATT, CDR2 SNEGSKA (reference sequence). V lost 0 bases to trimming and J lost 1 base, with 12 bases between them. This CDR3 has 15 amino acids. This chain's CDR3 is CSARDSGGENTEAFF. The CDR3, as DNA: TGCAGTGCTAGAGATTCCGGGGGCGAGAACACTGAAGCTTTCTTT.

The rearrangement links TRBV9 to TRBJ1-2; D uncertain. Germline CDR1 SGDLS, CDR2 YYNGEE. The CDR3 extends over 13 amino acids. V was cut by 1 base and J by 6 bases, with 10 bases left in between. The CDR3 DNA follows: TGTGCCAGCAGCGTAAGGCGTTCGGATGGCTACACCTTC. It yields the protein CASSVRRSDGYTF.

The V call is TRBV20-1, the J call TRBJ2-7; the match to TRBD2 covers 11 bases. Germline V gene data show CDR1 as DFQATT and CDR2 as SNEGSKA (reference sequence). This CDR3 has 16 amino acids. Germline trimming cut 8 bases from V and 2 bases from J; bases unmatched to any gene: 14. CDR3 DNA sequence: TGCAGTACCAAACCCCGGGGGACTAGCGGCGCCTACGAGCAGTACTTC. Protein product: CSTKPRGTSGAYEQYF.

The sample holds a few counts of this clonotype. The V call is TRBV20-1, the J call TRBJ2-7; 9 positions match TRBD1. CDR1 and CDR2 from the germline V gene are DFQATT and SNEGSKA (reference sequence). The CDR3 covers 13 residues. CDR3 DNA sequence: TGCAGCGGTCCGGGACAGGGACCCTACGAGCAGTACTTC. Translation gives CSGPGQGPYEQYF.

V is TRBV10-2 and J is TRBJ2-7; D may correspond to TRBD1 or TRBD2 (5 bases each). Per germline, CDR1 WSHSY and CDR2 SAAADI. The CDR3 contains 15 residues. With 7 bases removed from V and 0 bases from J, the gap between germline ends came to 16 bases. As DNA, the CDR3 is TGCGCCAGCAAGCTCGAGTGGGGGAGCTCCTACGAGCAGTACTTC. Encoded protein: CASKLEWGSSYEQYF.

This clonotype was seen a handful of times. This chain joins TRBV9 and TRBJ2-5; D perhaps matches TRBD1 (5 bases). The germline gives CDR1 SGDLS, CDR2 YYNGEE. V gave up 0 bases and J gave up 5 bases, with 11 bases separating them. CDR3 length: 14 residues. CDR3 coding DNA: TGTGCCAGCAGCGTAGCTCCAGGGCGGGAGACCCAGTACTTC. Protein sequence: CASSVAPGRETQYF.

This clonotype has only a few counts. The genes are TRBV5-6 and TRBJ2-7; TRBD1 is a possible D gene (6 bases). The germline gives CDR1 SGHDT, CDR2 YYEEEE. The CDR3 covers 17 residues. V lost 3 bases, J lost 3 bases, and 22 bases lay in between. The chain's CDR3 is CASSSPPVWDTGYEQYF. DNA for the CDR3: TGTGCCAGCAGCTCACCGCCGGTTTGGGACACGGGCTACGAGCAGTACTTC.

The table lists this clonotype with a count of one. The rearrangement joins TRBV5-4 to TRBJ2-1; 8 bases are shared with TRBD2. The trim removed 4 bases at V and 5 bases at J, leaving 5 bases unmatched. The CDR3 length is 14 residues. Germline V lookup: CDR1 SGHNT, CDR2 YYREEE (reference sequence). The CDR3 reads CASSESGSNNEQFF. CDR3 sequence (DNA): TGTGCCAGCAGCGAGAGCGGGAGCAACAATGAGCAGTTCTTC.

This clonotype was seen a handful of times. The V gene is TRBV6-5, the J gene TRBJ2-3; D not certain. Germline V lookup: CDR1 MNHEY, CDR2 SVGAGI. Trimming took off 0 bases at V and 2 bases at J, with 9 bases between the two ends. The CDR3 has 15 residues. CDR3 in amino acids: CASSYSVESTDTQYF. In DNA form, the CDR3 reads TGTGCCAGCAGTTACTCGGTTGAGTCCACAGATACGCAGTATTTT.

The V call is TRBV9, the J call TRBJ2-1; D call uncertain. Trimming took off 4 bases at V and 5 bases at J, with 10 bases between the two ends. The CDR3 is made up of 13 amino acids. Germline V gene data show CDR1 as SGDLS and CDR2 as YYNGEE. This chain's CDR3 is CASSSHVNNEQFF. Written as DNA, the CDR3 is TGTGCCAGCAGCTCCCACGTGAACAATGAGCAGTTCTTC.

V gene TRBV9 combines with J gene TRBJ2-5; 8 bases are a match to TRBD2. V was pared by 0 bases and J by 2 bases, with 3 bases of the junction left unmatched. CDR1 is SGDLS and CDR2 is YYNGEE in the germline V gene. CDR3 length: 15 residues. Here the CDR3 reads CASSVDTSGQETQYF. The DNA of the CDR3 is TGTGCCAGCAGCGTAGATACTAGCGGTCAAGAGACCCAGTACTTC. The full variable domain, its missing parts supplied by reference TRBV9 and TRBJ2-5, is DSGVTQTPKHLITATGQRVTLRCSPRSGDLSVYWYQQSLDQGLQFLIQYYNGEERAKGNILERFSAQQFPDLHSELNLSSLELGDSALYFCASSVDTSGQETQYFGPGTRLLVL.

The sample holds many counts of this clonotype. This chain links TRBV20-1 with TRBJ1-6; D is ambiguous. The V gene lost 5 bases and the J gene lost 3 bases, with 14 bases spanning the gap. The V gene's germline CDR1 is DFQATT and CDR2 SNEGSKA (reference sequence). There are 15 residues in the CDR3. The CDR3 is CSAPELGGYNSPLHF. The DNA for the CDR3 is TGCAGTGCTCCCGAGTTGGGAGGCTATAATTCACCCCTCCACTTT.

The chain couples TRBV7-9 to TRBJ2-7; the D is unclear. The CDR3 is 12 residues long. Germline CDR1 SEHNR, CDR2 FQNEAQ (reference sequence). V shed 5 bases and J shed 2 bases, with 7 bases lying between them. Here the CDR3 reads CASSPNPYEQYF. The DNA of the CDR3 is TGTGCCAGCAGCCCCAACCCCTACGAGCAGTACTTC.

This sequence joins TRBV13 and TRBJ2-6; D perhaps matches TRBD1 (5 bases). V was shortened by 3 bases and J by 0 bases, with 6 bases between the two germline ends. The CDR3 covers 15 residues. Germline assignment: CDR1 PRHDT and CDR2 FYEKMQ (reference sequence). CDR3 sequence: CASSFRVSGANVLTF. The DNA for the CDR3 is TGTGCCAGCAGCTTCAGGGTCTCTGGGGCCAACGTCCTGACTTTC.

In DNA, the CDR3 is TGCGCCAGCAGCTTGGGAACCCTAAGCACAGATACGCAGTATTTT. Amino acid sequence: CASSLGTLSTDTQYF. This chain links TRBV5-1 with TRBJ2-3; D uncertain. CDR1 is SGHRS and CDR2 is YFSETQ in the germline V gene. Trimming removed 0 bases at V and 0 bases at J, with 8 bases between. The CDR3 extends over 15 amino acids.

This clonotype appeared a few times. The V call is TRBV29-1, the J call TRBJ1-2; no firm D call. With 5 bases removed from V and 8 bases from J, the gap between germline ends came to 6 bases. CDR1 and CDR2 from the germline V gene are SQVTM and ANQGSEA. The CDR3 spans 9 residues. The CDR3 sequence is CSVNTGYTF. For the CDR3, the DNA is TGCAGCGTTAACACGGGCTACACCTTC.